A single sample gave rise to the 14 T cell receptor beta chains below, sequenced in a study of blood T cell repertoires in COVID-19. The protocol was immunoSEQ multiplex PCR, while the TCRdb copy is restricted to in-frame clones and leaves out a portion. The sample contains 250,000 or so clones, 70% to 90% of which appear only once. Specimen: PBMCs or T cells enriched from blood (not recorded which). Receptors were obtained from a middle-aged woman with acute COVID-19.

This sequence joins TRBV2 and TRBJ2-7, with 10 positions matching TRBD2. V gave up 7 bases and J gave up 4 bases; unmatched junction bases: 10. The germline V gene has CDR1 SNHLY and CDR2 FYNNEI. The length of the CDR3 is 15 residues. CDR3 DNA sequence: TGTGCCAGCACCGTAAGCGGGAGGGCTATGTACGAGCAGTACGTC. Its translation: CASTVSGRAMYEQYV.

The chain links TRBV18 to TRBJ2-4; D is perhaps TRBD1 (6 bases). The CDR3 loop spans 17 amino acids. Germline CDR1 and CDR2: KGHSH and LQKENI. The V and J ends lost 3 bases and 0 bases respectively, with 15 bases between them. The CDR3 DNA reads TGTGCCAGCTCACCCAAACAGGACAGCTTAGCCAAAAACATTCAGTACTTC. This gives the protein CASSPKQDSLAKNIQYF. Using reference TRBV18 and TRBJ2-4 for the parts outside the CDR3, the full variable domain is NAGVMQNPRHLVRRRGQEARLRCSPMKGHSHVYWYRQLPEEGLKFMVYLQKENIIDESGMPKERFSAEFPKEGPSILRIQQVVRGDSAAYFCASSPKQDSLAKNIQYFGAGTRLSVL.

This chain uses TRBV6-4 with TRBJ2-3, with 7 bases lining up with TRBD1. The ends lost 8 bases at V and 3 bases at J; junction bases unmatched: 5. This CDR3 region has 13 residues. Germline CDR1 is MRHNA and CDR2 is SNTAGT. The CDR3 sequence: CASGTGATDTQYF. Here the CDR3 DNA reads TGTGCCAGCGGTACAGGGGCAACAGATACGCAGTATTTT.

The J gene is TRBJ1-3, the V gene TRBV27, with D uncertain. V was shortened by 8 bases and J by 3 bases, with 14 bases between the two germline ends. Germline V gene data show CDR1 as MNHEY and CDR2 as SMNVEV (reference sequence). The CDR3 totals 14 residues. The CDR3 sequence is CASGLRAYGNTIYF. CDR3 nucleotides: TGTGCCAGCGGACTAAGGGCTTATGGAAACACCATATATTTT.

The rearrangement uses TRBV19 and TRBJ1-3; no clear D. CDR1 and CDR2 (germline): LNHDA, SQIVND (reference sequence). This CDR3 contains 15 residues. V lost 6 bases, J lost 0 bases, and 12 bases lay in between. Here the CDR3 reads CASRVDGGSGNTIYF. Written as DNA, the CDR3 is TGTGCCAGTAGGGTAGACGGCGGCTCTGGAAACACCATATATTTT.

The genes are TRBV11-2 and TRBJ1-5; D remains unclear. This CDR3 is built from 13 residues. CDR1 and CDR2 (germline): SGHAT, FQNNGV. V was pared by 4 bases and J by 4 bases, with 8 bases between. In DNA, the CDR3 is TGTGCCAGCAGCTGGAGCCCAAATCAGCCCCAGCATTTT. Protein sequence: CASSWSPNQPQHF.

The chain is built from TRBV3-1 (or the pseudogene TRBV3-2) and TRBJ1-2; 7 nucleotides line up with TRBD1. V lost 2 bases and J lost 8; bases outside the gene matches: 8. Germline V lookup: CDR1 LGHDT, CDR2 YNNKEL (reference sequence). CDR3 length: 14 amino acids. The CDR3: CASSQPQGIGGYTF. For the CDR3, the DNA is TGTGCCAGCAGCCAACCACAGGGGATAGGAGGCTACACCTTC.

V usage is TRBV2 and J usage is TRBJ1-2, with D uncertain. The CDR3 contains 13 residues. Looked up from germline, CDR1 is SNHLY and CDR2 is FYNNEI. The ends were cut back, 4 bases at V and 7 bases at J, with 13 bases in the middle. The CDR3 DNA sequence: TGTGCCAGCAGTGGGGTCAAGGAGGCTGGCTACACCTTC. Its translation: CASSGVKEAGYTF.

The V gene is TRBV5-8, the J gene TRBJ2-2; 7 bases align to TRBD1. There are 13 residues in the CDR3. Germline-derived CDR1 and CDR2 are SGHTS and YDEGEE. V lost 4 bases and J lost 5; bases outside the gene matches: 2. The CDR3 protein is CASSATGTGELFF. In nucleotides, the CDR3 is TGTGCCAGCAGCGCGACAGGGACCGGGGAGCTGTTTTTT.

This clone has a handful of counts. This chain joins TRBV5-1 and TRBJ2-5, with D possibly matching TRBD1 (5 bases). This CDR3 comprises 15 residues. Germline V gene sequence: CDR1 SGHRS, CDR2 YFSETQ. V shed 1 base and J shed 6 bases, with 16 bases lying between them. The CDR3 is CASSLFWQGGKTQYF. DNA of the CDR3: TGCGCCAGCAGCTTGTTTTGGCAGGGCGGAAAGACCCAGTACTTC.

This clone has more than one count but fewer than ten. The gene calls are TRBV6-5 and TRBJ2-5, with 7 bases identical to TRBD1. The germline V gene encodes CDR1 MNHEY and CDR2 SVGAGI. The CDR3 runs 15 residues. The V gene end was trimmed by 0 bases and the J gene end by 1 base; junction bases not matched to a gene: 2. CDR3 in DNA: TGTGCCAGCAGTTACTCGAACAGGGGCCAAGAGACCCAGTACTTC. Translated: CASSYSNRGQETQYF.

CDR3 bases: TGCGCCAGCAGCTTTGGACGGGAGAACACTGAAGCTTTCTTT. Its protein product is CASSFGRENTEAFF. The chain carries TRBV5-1 and TRBJ1-1; no clear D gene. From germline, CDR1 is SGHRS and CDR2 YFSETQ. The CDR3 runs to 14 residues. The V gene lost 2 bases and the J gene lost 1 base, with 9 bases spanning the gap. The entire variable domain, with the rest obtained from reference TRBV5-1 and TRBJ1-1, is as follows: KAGVTQTPRYLIKTRGQQVTLSCSPISGHRSVSWYQQTPGQGLQFLFEYFSETQRNKGNFPGRFSGRQFSNSRSEMNVSTLELGDSALYLCASSFGRENTEAFFGQGTRLTVV.

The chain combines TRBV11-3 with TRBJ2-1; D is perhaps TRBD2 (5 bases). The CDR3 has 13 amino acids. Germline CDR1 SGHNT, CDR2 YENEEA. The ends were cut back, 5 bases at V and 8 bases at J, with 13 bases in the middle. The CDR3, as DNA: TGTGCCAGCAGCCACCTGAGGGCCCATGAGCAGTTCTTC. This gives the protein CASSHLRAHEQFF.

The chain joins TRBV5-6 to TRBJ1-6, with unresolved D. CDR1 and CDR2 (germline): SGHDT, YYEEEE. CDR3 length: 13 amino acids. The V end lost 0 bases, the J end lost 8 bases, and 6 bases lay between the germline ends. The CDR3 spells CASSLGQYSPLHF. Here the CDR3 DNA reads TGTGCCAGCAGCTTGGGTCAGTATTCACCCCTCCACTTT.